Following are 2 T cell receptor beta chains from one sample sequenced in a study of cytomegalovirus exposure and HLA in healthy donors. Data came from immunoSEQ multiplex PCR; TCRdb stores just in-frame clones and leaves some out. Of some 120,000 clones in the sample, roughly 89% were seen once. The sequenced sample consisted of PBMCs. The receptors stem from a woman aged 18 to 35 in good health and CMV-seronegative.

This clone was seen a single time. J is TRBJ1-1 and V is TRBV29-1; the D is unclear. Trimming shortened V by 7 bases and J by 0 bases, and 6 bases separated the two germline ends. The CDR3 totals 11 residues. Per germline, CDR1 SQVTM and CDR2 ANQGSEA. As DNA, the CDR3 is TGCAGCGGGACTATGAACACTGAAGCTTTCTTT. Translating it yields CSGTMNTEAFF.

Note on this clone: This same CDR3 is encoded by further DNA sequences in the sample. V gene TRBV19 combines with J gene TRBJ1-1; D is ambiguous. V was cut by 4 bases and J by 0 bases, with 6 bases left in between. In germline, CDR1 is LNHDA, CDR2 SQIVND (reference sequence). The CDR3 has 13 residues. CDR3 in amino acids: CASSTSLNTEAFF. The CDR3 nucleotides are TGTGCCAGTAGTACCTCGTTGAACACTGAAGCTTTCTTT.